This T cell receptor beta chain is drawn from a study of siplizumab effects on memory and regulatory T cells. Study findings and constraints: Naive versus memory phenotype went unassigned for roughly 75-96% of proliferating CD4+ or CD8+ clones. The study found that mappable alloreactive CD4+ clones averaged nearly 70% Treg-derived with siplizumab and approximately 28% in controls. Naive T cells seemed more diverse than memory cells; they also seemed major alloresponse contributors. No functional test confirmed suppression by proliferating siplizumab-culture Tregs.

Details on this clone: The antigen is unknown.

The germline CDR1 and CDR2 sequences are SNHLY and FYNNEI. The length of the CDR3 is 14 residues. V lost 6 bases, J lost 5 bases, and 16 bases lay in between. Measured with immunoSEQ multiplex PCR; TCRdb has only the in-frame clones, and not every one. The top ten clones hold about a fifth of a sample with 85,000 or so clones, roughly 94% of them seen once. Sequenced sample: CD8+ T cells sorted from blood. The origin of this receptor is a human donor in good health. The chain joins TRBV2 to TRBJ1-2, with D possibly TRBD1 on 6 matching bases. The DNA of the CDR3 is TGTGCCAGCAGAGGTATACAGGGCAATTATGGCTACACCTTC. Its translation: CASRGIQGNYGYTF. The full variable domain, completed using reference TRBV2 and TRBJ1-2, is EPEVTQTPSHQVTQMGQEVILRCVPISNHLYFYWYRQILGQKVEFLVSFYNNEISEKSEIFDDQFSVERPDGSNFTLKIRSTKLEDSAMYFCASRGIQGNYGYTFGSGTRLTVV.